The clone carrying this T cell receptor (beta chain) was observed many times. No antigen is known for it. The data are from a study of identical twins. Regarding the study as a whole: For zero-insertion analyses, partial confounding could come from invariant MAIT and iNKT cells.

The CDR3 is 15 amino acids. Germline values: CDR1 SEHNR, CDR2 FQNEAQ (reference sequence). The V gene lost 1 base and the J gene lost 4 bases, with 12 bases spanning the gap. From the 5' RACE reads, TCRdb called clonotypes with MiXCR, one entry per CDR3 protein. The table records hundreds of thousands of distinct CDR3 sequences, over 8.5% of them present only once. Each donor (without exception) was a healthy Caucasian. The sample also formed part of further work on yellow fever vaccine responses in identical twins.

The sample comprised PBMCs. V gene TRBV7-9 combines with J gene TRBJ2-3; possibly TRBD1 or TRBD2 for D (5 bases each). The sequence came from a woman younger than 35 in good health. The DNA for the CDR3 is TGTGCCAGCAGCTTAGATTCAGTGGGGGCAGATACGCAGTATTTT. This encodes CASSLDSVGADTQYF.